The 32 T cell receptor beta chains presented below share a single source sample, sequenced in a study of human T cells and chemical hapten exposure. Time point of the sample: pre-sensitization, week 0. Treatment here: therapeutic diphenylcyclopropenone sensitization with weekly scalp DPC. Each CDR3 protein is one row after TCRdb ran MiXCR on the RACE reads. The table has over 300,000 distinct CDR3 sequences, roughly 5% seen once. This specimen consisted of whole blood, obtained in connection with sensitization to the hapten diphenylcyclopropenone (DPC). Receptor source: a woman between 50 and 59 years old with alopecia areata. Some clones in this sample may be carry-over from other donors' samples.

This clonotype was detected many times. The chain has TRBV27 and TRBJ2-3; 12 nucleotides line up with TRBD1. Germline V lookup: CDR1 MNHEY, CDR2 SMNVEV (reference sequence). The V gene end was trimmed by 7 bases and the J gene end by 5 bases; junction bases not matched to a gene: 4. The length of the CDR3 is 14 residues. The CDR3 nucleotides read TGTGCCAGCACGGGACAGGGGGCGGGAGATACGCAGTATTTT. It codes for CASTGQGAGDTQYF.

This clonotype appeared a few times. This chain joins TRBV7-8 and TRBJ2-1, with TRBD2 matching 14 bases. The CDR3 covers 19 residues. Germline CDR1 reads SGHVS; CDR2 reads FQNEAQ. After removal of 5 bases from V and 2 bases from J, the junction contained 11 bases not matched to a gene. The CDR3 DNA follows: TGTGCCAGCAGCCCCCGACCGGGACTAGCGGGAGAAACCTACAATGAGCAGTTCTTC. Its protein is CASSPRPGLAGETYNEQFF.

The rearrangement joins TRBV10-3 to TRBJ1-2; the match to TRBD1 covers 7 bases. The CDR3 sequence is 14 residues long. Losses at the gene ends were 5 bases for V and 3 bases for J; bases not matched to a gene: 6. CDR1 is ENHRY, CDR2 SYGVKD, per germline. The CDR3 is CAISSDRSDYGYTF. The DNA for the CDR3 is TGTGCCATCAGTTCGGACAGGTCTGACTATGGCTACACCTTC.

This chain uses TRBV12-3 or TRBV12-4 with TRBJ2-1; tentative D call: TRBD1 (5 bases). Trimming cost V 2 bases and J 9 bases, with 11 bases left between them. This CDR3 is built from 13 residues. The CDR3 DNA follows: TGTGCCAGCAGTTTACGCCAGGGCGGTGAGCAGTTCTTC. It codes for CASSLRQGGEQFF.

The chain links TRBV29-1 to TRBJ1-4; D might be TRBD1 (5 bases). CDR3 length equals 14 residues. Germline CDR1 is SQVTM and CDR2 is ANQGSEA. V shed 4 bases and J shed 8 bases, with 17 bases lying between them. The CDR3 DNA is TGCAGCGTTGGTGAGCGTCAATGGGACGAAAAACTGTTTTTT. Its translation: CSVGERQWDEKLFF.

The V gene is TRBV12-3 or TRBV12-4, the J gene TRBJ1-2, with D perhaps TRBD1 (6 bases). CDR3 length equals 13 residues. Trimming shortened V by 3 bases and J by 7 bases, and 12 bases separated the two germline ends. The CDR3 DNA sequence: TGTGCCAGCAGTTTTGGGGGCGCAGGTGGCTACACCTTC. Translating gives CASSFGGAGGYTF.

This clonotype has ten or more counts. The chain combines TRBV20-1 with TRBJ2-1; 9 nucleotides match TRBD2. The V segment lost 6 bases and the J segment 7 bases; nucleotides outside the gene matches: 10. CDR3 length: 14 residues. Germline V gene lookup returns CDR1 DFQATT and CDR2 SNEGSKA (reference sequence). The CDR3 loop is CSARIAGDWNEQFF. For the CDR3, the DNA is TGCAGTGCCAGAATAGCGGGAGACTGGAATGAGCAGTTCTTC.

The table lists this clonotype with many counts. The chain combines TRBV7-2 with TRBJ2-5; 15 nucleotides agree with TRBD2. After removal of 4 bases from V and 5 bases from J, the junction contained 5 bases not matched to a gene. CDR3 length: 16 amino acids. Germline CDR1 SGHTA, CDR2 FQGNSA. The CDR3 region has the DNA TGTGCCAGCAGCTCCGGACTAGCGGGGGGGCCGGAGACCCAGTACTTC. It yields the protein CASSSGLAGGPETQYF.

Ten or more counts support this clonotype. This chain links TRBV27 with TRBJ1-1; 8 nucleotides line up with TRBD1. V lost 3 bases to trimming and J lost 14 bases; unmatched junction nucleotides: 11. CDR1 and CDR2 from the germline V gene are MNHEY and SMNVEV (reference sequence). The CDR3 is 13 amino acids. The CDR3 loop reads CASSFQNTGGWFF. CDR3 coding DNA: TGTGCCAGCAGTTTCCAGAATACAGGGGGATGGTTCTTT.

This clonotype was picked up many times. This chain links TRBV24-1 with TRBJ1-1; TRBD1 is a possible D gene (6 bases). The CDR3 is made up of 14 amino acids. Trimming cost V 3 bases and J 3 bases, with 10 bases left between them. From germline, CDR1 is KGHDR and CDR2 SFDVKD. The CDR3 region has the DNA TGTGCCACCAGTGATGGGGGGGGGCACACTGAAGCTTTCTTT. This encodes CATSDGGGHTEAFF.

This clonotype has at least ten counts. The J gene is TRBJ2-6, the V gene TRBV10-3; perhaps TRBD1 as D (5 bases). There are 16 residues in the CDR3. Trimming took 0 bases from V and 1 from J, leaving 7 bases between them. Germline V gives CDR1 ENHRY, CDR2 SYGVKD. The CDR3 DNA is TGTGCCATCAGTGAGTCGGGGCAGTCTGGGGCCAACGTCCTGACTTTC. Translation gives CAISESGQSGANVLTF.

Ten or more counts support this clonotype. In DNA form, the CDR3 reads TGTGCCAGCAGTGCTTGGACAGGGGGCGACTATGGCTACACCTTC. Translating gives CASSAWTGGDYGYTF. The V and J genes are TRBV12-3 or TRBV12-4 and TRBJ1-2; 11 nucleotides line up with TRBD1. This CDR3 contains 15 residues. Trimming removed 5 bases from V and 3 bases from J; junction bases left unmatched: 5.

The CDR3 here is CASTLRTGGQETQYF. The CDR3 DNA is TGTGCCAGCACACTCAGGACCGGAGGCCAAGAGACCCAGTACTTC. The chain combines TRBV6-6 with TRBJ2-5, with a tentative D call TRBD2 (5 bases). The CDR3 is made up of 15 amino acids. V was trimmed by 7 bases and J by 1 base, leaving 16 bases between them. Looked up from germline, CDR1 is MNHNY and CDR2 is SVGAGI (reference sequence).

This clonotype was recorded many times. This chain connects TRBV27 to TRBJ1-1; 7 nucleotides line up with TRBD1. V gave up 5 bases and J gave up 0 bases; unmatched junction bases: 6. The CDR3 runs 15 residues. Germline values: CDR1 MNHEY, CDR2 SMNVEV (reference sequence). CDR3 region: CASSNGQALNTEAFF. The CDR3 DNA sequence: TGTGCCAGCAGTAACGGACAGGCATTGAACACTGAAGCTTTCTTT.

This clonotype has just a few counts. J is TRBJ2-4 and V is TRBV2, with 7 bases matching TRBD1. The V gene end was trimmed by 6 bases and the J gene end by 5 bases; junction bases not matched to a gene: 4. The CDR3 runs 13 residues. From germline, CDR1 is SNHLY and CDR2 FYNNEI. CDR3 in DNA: TGTGCCAGCAGGGGGACAGAAGAAAACATTCAGTACTTC. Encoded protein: CASRGTEENIQYF.

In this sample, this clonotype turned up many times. The CDR3 nucleotides read TGTGCCAGCAGCTCCCGGGAGGTTCTCCACGAGCAGTACTTC. Translating it yields CASSSREVLHEQYF. V is TRBV5-4 and J is TRBJ2-7, with 7 bases matching TRBD2. The CDR3 spans 14 residues. Germline CDR1 and CDR2: SGHNT and YYREEE (reference sequence). V lost 3 bases, J lost 5 bases, and 8 bases stayed unmatched.

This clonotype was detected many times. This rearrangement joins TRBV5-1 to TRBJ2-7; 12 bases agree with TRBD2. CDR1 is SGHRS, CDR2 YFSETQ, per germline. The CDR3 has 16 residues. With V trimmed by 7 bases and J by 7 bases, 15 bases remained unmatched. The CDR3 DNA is TGCGCCAGCGCTCCATCTCTAGCGGGAGGGCCTTGGGAGCAGTACTTC. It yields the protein CASAPSLAGGPWEQYF.

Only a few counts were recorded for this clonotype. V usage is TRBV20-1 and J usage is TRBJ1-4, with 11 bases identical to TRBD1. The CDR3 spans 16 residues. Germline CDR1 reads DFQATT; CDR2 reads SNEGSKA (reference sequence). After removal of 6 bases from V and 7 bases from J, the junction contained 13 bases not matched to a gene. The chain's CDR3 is CSAPSPGTGGGEKLFF. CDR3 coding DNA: TGCAGTGCCCCCTCCCCCGGGACAGGGGGTGGTGAAAAACTGTTTTTT.

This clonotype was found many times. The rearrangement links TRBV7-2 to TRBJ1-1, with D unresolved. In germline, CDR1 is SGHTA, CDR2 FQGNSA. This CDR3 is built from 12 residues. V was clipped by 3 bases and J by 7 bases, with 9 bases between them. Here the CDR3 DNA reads TGTGCCAGCAGCTTGCCCGGAGATGAAGCTTTCTTT. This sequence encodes CASSLPGDEAFF.

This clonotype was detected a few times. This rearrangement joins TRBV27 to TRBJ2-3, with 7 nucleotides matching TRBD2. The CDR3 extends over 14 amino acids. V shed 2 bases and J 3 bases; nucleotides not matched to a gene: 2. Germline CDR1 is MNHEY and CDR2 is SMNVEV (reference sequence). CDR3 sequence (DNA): TGTGCCAGCAGTTTACTAGCGGTTACAGATACGCAGTATTTT. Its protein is CASSLLAVTDTQYF.

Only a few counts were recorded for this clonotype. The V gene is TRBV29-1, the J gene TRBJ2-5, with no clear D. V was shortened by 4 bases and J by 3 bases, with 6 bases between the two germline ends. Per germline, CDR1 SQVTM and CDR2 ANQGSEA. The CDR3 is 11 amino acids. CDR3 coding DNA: TGCAGCGTTGGGGGTGAAGAGACCCAGTACTTC. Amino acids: CSVGGEETQYF.

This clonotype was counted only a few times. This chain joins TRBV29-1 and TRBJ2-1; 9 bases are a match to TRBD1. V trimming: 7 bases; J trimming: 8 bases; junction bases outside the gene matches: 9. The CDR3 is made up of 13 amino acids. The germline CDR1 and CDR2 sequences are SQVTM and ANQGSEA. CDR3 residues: CSATGTGSDEQFF. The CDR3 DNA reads TGCAGCGCTACCGGGACAGGGAGCGATGAGCAGTTCTTC.

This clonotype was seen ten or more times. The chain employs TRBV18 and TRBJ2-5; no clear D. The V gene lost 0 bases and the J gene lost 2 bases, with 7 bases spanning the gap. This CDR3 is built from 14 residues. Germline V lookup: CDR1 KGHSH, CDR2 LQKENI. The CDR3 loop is CASSPPGSQETQYF. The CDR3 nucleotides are TGTGCCAGCTCACCACCGGGTAGTCAAGAGACCCAGTACTTC.

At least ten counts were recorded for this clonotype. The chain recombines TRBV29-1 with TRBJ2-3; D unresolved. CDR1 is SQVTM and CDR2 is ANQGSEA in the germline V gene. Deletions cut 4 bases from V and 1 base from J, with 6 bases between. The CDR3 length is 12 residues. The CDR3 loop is CSVVLGTDTQYF. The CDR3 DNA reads TGCAGCGTTGTTTTGGGCACAGATACGCAGTATTTT.

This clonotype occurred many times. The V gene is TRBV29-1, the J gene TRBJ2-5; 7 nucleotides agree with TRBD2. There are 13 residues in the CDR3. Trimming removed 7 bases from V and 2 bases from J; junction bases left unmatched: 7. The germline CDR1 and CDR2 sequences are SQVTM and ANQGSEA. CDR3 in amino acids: CSAQEAGQETQYF. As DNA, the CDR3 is TGCAGCGCCCAGGAAGCGGGACAAGAGACCCAGTACTTC. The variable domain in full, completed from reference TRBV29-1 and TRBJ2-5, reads SAVISQKPSRDICQRGTSLTIQCQVDSQVTMMFWYRQQPGQSLTLIATANQGSEATYESGFVIDKFPISRPNLTFSTLTVSNMSPEDSSIYLCSAQEAGQETQYFGPGTRLLVL.

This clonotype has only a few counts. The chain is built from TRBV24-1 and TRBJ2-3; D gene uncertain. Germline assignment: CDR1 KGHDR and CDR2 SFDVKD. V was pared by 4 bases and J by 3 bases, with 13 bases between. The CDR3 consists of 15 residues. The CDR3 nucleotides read TGTGCCACCAGTGACAGGCTTATAGGAACAGATACGCAGTATTTT. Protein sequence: CATSDRLIGTDTQYF.

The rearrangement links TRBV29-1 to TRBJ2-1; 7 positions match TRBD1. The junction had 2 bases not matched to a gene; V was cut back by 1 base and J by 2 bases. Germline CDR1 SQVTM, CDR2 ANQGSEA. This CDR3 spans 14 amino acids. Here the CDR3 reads CSVEGDSPYNEQFF. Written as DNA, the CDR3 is TGCAGCGTTGAAGGGGACAGTCCCTACAATGAGCAGTTCTTC.

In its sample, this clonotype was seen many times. The CDR3 loop reads CAISEGTTEAFF. The CDR3 region has the DNA TGTGCCATCAGTGAAGGGACGACCGAAGCTTTCTTT. The chain carries TRBV10-3 and TRBJ1-1; a weak D match, TRBD1 (5 bases). Germline CDR1 is ENHRY and CDR2 is SYGVKD. Trimming cost V 3 bases and J 8 bases, with 10 bases left between them. There are 12 residues in the CDR3.

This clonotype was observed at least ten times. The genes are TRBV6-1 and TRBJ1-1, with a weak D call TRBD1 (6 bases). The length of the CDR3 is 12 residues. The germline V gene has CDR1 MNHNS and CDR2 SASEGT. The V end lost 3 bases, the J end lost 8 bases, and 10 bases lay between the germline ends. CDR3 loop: CASSDGQPEAFF. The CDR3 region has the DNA TGTGCCAGCAGTGACGGACAGCCGGAAGCTTTCTTT.

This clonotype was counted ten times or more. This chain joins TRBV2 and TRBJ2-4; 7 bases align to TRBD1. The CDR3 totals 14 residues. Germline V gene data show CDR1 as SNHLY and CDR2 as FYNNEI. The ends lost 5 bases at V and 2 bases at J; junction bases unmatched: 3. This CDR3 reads CASSQQGTKNIQYF. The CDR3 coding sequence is TGTGCCAGCAGTCAACAGGGGACCAAAAACATTCAGTACTTC.

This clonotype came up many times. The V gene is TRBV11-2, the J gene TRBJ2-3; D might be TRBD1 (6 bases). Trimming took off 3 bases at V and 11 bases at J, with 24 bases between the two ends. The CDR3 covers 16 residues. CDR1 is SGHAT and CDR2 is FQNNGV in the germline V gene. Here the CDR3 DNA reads TGTGCCAGCAGCTTTTTAAGGGACAAGGGTCTTGGTGTGCAGTATTTT. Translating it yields CASSFLRDKGLGVQYF.

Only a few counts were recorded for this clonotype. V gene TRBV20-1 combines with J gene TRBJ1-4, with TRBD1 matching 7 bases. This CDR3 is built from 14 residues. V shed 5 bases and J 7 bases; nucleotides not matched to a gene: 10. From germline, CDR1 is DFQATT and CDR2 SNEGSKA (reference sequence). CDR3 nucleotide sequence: TGCAGTGCTCGTCTAGGGGACAGTGGTGAAAAACTGTTTTTT. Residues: CSARLGDSGEKLFF.